The present T cell receptor beta chain was sequenced within a study of T-cell memory formation after mild COVID-19 (dated by TCRdb to about 2021). Regarding the complete study: Most TCR sequence clusters were specific to one of the two donors. In a couple of donors, T-cell clones that expanded and contracted after mild COVID-19 were tracked by sequencing TCRalpha and TCRbeta repertoires over time. Two young, previously healthy adult volunteers made up the cohort, one male and one female. The paper's findings and limits, for the study overall: SARS-CoV-2 specificity of the second-wave clones peaking on day 37 was not confirmed. Contracting CD4+ clones were located mainly in the CM and EM memory subsets, whereas CD8+ clones were found to be enriched in EMRA. Clones contracting from day 15 to 85 had balanced CD4/CD8 phenotypes, while a second wave expanding from day 15 to 37 was biased towards CD4+. Some responding clones were found in pre-infection memory, which suggests that pre-existing cross-reactive memory T cells took part in the SARS-CoV-2 response. Only two mild cases were covered in the study, and larger cohorts including severe cases with pre-infection samples were considered necessary.

Ficoll-Paque density gradient centrifugation was the method used to isolate PBMCs. The listed sequencing device is Illumina NovaSeq 6000. TCRalpha and TCRbeta cDNA libraries were constructed by 5'RACE with constant-segment primers, with sample barcodes and unique molecular identifiers being introduced. Trizol reagent was used to extract RNA from every sample. The libraries were amplified in two PCR steps, and the second step added a second sample barcode and Illumina TruSeq adapters. Sequencing of libraries was performed on an Illumina NovaSeq with 2 x 150 bp paired-end reads. The study's own analysis went as follows. With migec v1.2.7, reads were demultiplexed and then collapsed into UMI-guided consensus sequences. Using mixcr v2.1.11, the UMI consensuses were aligned to TRA and TRB V and J templates and assembled into clonotypes. A clonotype was counted as expanded or contracted only when both edgeR and NoisET called the clonotype significant, with the noise models trained on biological replicates. For edgeR calls, the cutoffs were a false discovery rate-adjusted p below 0.01 and a log2 fold-change threshold of 1. PCA with hierarchical clustering of max-normalized trajectories of the 1000 most abundant clonotypes was used as exploratory dynamics analysis. Each responding clone was given a CD4 or CD8 phenotype based on the CD4+ and CD8+ repertoires, which had been sequenced separately. TCRdb applied fastp at Q25 and MiXCR to the public reads, then kept only in-frame beta chains. Identical CDR3 protein sequences are pooled into one entry, listed with their most common genes and DNA. TCRdb's processing, not the authors', yielded these V and J calls. This sample gives some 110,000 distinct CDR3 sequences in total; 15% to 20% of them show up just once. The top ten hold around 28% of the sample.

V and J are truncated by 1 base and 2 bases respectively, leaving an intervening sequence of 21 bases. The CDR3 runs 18 residues from the cysteine to the phenylalanine. Only the CDR3 region is kept as DNA, spanning 54 bases read in frame from base 1. The germline V gene gives CDR1 as MDHEN and CDR2 as SYDVKM. This clonotype was detected ten times or more. No antigen is known for it. No base quality values were provided; no much bigger clone lies one nucleotide off. The source of this sequence is an adult woman who had mild COVID-19 (a few samples of this study predate the infection). The sample titles of this study are shuffled in the database, so cell type and time point are left out; the donor was told from shared clones. The specimen sequenced was PBMCs or a T cell subset sorted from them (not recorded which). Here the chain combines TRBV28 and TRBJ2-7, with no confident D gene call. The DNA is as follows: TGTGCCAGCAGTTTATACCAAATTGAGGCAGGACCTACCTACGAGCAGTACTTC. Translated, it gives CASSLYQIEAGPTYEQYF.